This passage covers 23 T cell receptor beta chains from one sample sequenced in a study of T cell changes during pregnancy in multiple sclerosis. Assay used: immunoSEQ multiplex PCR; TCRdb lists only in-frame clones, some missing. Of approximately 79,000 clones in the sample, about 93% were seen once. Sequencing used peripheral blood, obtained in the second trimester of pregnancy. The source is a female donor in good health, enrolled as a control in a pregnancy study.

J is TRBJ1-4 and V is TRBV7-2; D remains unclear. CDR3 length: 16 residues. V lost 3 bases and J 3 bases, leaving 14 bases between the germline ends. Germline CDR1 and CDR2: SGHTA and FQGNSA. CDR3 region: CASSFRSGRANEKLFF. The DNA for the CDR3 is TGTGCCAGCAGCTTTCGTTCTGGGAGAGCTAATGAAAAACTGTTTTTT.

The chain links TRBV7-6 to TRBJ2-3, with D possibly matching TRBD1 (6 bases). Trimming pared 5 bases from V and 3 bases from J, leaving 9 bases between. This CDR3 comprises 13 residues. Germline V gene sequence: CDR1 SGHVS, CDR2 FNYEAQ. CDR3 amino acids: CASSLQGTDTQYF. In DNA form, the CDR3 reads TGTGCCAGCAGCCTCCAGGGGACAGATACGCAGTATTTT. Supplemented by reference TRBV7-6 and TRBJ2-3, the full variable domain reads GAGVSQSPRYKVTKRGQDVALRCDPISGHVSLYWYRQALGQGPEFLTYFNYEAQQDKSGLPNDRFSAERPEGSISTLTIQRTEQRDSAMYRCASSLQGTDTQYFGPGTRLTVL.

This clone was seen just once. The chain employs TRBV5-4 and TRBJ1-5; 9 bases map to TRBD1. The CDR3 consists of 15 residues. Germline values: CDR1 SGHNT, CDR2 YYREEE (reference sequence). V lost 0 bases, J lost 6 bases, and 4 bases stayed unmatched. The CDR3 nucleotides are TGTGCCAGCAGCTTGGACAGGGGGCACGCTCAGCCCCAGCATTTT. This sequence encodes CASSLDRGHAQPQHF.

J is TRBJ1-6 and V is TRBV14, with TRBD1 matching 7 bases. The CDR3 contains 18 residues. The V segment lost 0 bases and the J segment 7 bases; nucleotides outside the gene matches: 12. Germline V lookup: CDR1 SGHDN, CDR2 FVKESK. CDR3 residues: CASSQEGIRDRENSPLHF. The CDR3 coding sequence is TGTGCCAGCAGCCAAGAGGGTATCCGGGACAGAGAAAATTCACCCCTCCACTTT. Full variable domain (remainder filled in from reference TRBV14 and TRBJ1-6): EAGVTQFPSHSVIEKGQTVTLRCDPISGHDNLYWYRRVMGKEIKFLLHFVKESKQDESGMPNNRFLAERTGGTYSTLKVQPAELEDSGVYFCASSQEGIRDRENSPLHFGNGTRLTVT.

The DNA for the CDR3 is TGTGCCAGCAGTTACTACTTGAACACTGAAGCTTTCTTT. The encoded protein is CASSYYLNTEAFF. The chain carries TRBV6-5 and TRBJ1-1; D unclear. The V gene's germline CDR1 is MNHEY and CDR2 SVGAGI. This CDR3 comprises 13 residues. V gave up 1 base and J gave up 0 bases, with 3 bases separating them.

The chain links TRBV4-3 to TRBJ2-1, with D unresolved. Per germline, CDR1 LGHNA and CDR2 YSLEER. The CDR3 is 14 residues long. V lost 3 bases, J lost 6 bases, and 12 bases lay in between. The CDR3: CASSQRQPGNEQFF. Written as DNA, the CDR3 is TGCGCCAGCAGCCAGAGACAACCTGGCAATGAGCAGTTCTTC.

CDR3 protein: CASRGQVAGNTIYF. The CDR3 nucleotides read TGTGCCTCAAGGGGACAGGTAGCAGGAAACACCATATATTTT. The chain is built from TRBV30 and TRBJ1-3, with 8 bases identical to TRBD1. Germline-derived CDR1 and CDR2 are GTSNPN and SVGIG (reference sequence). This CDR3 is 14 amino acids long. The V and J ends lost 7 bases and 4 bases, in that order; junction bases with no gene match: 9.

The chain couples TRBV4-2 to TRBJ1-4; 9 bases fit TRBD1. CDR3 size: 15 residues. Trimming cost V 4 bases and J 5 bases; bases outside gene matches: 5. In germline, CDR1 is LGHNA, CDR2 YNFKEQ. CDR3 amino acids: CASSPWTGENEKLFF. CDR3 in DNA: TGTGCCAGCAGCCCCTGGACAGGGGAAAATGAAAAACTGTTTTTT.

The DNA of the CDR3 is TGTGCCAGCAGGCAGGGGGACGTTATCACTGAAGCTTTCTTT. Its translation is CASRQGDVITEAFF. This sequence joins TRBV2 and TRBJ1-1; 7 nucleotides agree with TRBD1. Germline CDR1 reads SNHLY; CDR2 reads FYNNEI. CDR3 length: 14 amino acids. The ends lost 6 bases at V and 4 bases at J; junction bases unmatched: 8.

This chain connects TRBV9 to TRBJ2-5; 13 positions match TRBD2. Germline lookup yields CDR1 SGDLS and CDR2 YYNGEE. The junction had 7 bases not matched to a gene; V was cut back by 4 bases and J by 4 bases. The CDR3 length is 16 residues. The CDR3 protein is CASSPTSGGALETQYF. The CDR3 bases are TGTGCCAGCAGCCCTACTAGCGGGGGGGCCTTAGAGACCCAGTACTTC.

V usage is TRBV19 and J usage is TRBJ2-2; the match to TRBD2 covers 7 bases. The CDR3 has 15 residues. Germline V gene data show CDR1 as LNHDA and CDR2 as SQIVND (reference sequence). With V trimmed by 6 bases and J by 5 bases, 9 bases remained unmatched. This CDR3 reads CASRPLGGRTGELFF. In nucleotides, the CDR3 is TGTGCCAGTAGACCTTTGGGGGGGAGGACCGGGGAGCTGTTTTTT.

This chain's CDR3 is CASSPNGLAGVNEQFF. CDR3 nucleotide sequence: TGTGCCAGCAGCCCGAACGGACTAGCGGGGGTCAATGAGCAGTTCTTC. V and J are TRBV7-6 and TRBJ2-1; 13 bases fit TRBD2. V trimming: 5 bases; J trimming: 6 bases; junction bases outside the gene matches: 7. This CDR3 has 16 residues. Germline CDR1 SGHVS, CDR2 FNYEAQ.

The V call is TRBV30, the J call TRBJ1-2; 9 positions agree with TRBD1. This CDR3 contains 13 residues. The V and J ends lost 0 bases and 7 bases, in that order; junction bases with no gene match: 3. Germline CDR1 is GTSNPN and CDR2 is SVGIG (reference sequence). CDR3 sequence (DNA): TGTGCCTGGAGTGTACAGGGGGCCGGTGGCTACACCTTC. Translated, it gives CAWSVQGAGGYTF.

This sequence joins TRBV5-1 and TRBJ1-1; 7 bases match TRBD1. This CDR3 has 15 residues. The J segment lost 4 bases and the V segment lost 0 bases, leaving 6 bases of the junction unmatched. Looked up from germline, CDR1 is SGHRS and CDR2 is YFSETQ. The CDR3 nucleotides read TGCGCCAGCAGCTTGGCTGTGTCAGGGGGCACTGAAGCTTTCTTT. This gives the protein CASSLAVSGGTEAFF.

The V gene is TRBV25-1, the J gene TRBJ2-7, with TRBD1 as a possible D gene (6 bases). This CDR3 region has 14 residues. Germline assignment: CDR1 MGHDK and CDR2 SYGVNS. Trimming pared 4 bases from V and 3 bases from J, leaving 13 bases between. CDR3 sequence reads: CASSGTETIYEQYF. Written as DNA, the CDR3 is TGTGCCAGCAGTGGGACAGAAACTATCTACGAGCAGTACTTC.

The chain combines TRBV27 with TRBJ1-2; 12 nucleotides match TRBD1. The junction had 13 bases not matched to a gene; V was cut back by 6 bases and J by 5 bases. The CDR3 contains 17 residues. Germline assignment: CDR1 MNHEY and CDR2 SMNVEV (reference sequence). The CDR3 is CASSPGTGGAEWYGYTF. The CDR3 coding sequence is TGTGCCAGCAGCCCCGGGACAGGGGGCGCCGAATGGTATGGCTACACCTTC.

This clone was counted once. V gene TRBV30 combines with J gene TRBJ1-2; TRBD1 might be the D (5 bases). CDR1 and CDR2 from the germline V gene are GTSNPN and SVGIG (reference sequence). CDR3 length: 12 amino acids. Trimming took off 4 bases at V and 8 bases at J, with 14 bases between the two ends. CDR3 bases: TGTGCCTGGAAGGCTACACAGGCCGGCTACACCTTC. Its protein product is CAWKATQAGYTF. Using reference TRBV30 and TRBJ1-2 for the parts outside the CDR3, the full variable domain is SQTIHQWPATLVQPVGSPLSLECTVEGTSNPNLYWYRQAAGRGLQLLFYSVGIGQISSEVPQNLSASRPQDRQFILSSKKLLLSDSGFYLCAWKATQAGYTFGSGTRLTVV.

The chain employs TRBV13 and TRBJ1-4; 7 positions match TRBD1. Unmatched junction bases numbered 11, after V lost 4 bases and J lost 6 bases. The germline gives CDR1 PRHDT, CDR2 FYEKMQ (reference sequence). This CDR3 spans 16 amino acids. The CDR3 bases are TGTGCCAGCAGCTATACGATGGGACAGCGGGATGAAAAACTGTTTTTT. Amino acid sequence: CASSYTMGQRDEKLFF.

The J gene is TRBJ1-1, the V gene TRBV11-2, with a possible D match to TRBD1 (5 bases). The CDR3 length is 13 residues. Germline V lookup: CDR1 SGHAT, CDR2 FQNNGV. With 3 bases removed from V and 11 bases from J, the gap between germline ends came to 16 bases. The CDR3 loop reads CASSFPGLDRAFF. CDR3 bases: TGTGCCAGCAGCTTCCCAGGGCTTGACCGCGCTTTCTTT. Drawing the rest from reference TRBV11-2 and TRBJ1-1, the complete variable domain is EAGVAQSPRYKIIEKRQSVAFWCNPISGHATLYWYQQILGQGPKLLIQFQNNGVVDDSQLPKDRFSAERLKGVDSTLKIQPAKLEDSAVYLCASSFPGLDRAFFGQGTRLTVV.

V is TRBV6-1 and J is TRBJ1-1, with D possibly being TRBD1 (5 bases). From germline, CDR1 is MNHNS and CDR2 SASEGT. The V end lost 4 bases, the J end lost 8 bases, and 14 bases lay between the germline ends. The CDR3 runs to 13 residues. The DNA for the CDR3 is TGTGCCAGCAGTGTTACAGGCCTTACGGAAGCTTTCTTT. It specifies CASSVTGLTEAFF.

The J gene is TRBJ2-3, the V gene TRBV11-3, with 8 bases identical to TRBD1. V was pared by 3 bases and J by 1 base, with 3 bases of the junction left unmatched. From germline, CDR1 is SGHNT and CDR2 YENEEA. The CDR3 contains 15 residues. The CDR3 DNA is TGTGCCAGCAGCTTGGACAGGGTGGGCACAGATACGCAGTATTTT. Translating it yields CASSLDRVGTDTQYF. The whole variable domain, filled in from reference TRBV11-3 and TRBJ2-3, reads EAGVVQSPRYKIIEKKQPVAFWCNPISGHNTLYWYLQNLGQGPELLIRYENEEAVDDSQLPKDRFSAERLKGVDSTLKIQPAELGDSAVYLCASSLDRVGTDTQYFGPGTRLTVL.

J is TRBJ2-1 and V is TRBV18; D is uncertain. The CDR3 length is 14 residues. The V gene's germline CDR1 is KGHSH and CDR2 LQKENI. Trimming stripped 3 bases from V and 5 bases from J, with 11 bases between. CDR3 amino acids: CASSPLVRDNEQFF. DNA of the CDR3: TGTGCCAGCTCACCTCTCGTCCGGGACAATGAGCAGTTCTTC.

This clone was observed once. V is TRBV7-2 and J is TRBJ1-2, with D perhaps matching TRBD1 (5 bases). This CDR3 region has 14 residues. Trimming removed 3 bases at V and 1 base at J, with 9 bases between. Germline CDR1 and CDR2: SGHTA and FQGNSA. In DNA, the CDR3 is TGTGCCAGCAGCTTCCCGGACAATAACTATGGCTACACCTTC. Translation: CASSFPDNNYGYTF.